This entry lists 8 T cell receptor beta chains sequenced from one sample in a study of spatial heterogeneity in lung cancer. Using its own MiXCR run on the 5' RACE reads, TCRdb lists one record per CDR3 protein. The table shows tens of thousands of distinct CDR3 sequences, with about 7% occurring only once. Time point given: sample taken at primary tumor resection. Whole RNA obtained from tumor, nontumor lung or frozen PBMC underwent sequencing without sorting. The sequencing here drew on PBMCs, taken at surgery. The receptors derive from a female donor with early-stage non-small cell lung cancer.

In this sample, this clonotype turned up many times. J is TRBJ1-1 and V is TRBV20-1; 10 bases match TRBD1. The V gene end was trimmed by 0 bases and the J gene end by 6 bases; junction bases not matched to a gene: 7. This CDR3 is 15 amino acids long. Germline CDR1 reads DFQATT; CDR2 reads SNEGSKA (reference sequence). CDR3 coding DNA: TGCAGTGCTAGAGAAGATGACAGGGGGCTCTCTGAAGCTTTCTTT. Translation: CSAREDDRGLSEAFF.

The rearrangement links TRBV20-1 to TRBJ1-5, with 8 bases lining up with TRBD1. The J segment lost 7 bases and the V segment lost 6 bases, leaving 8 bases of the junction unmatched. The CDR3 runs to 13 residues. Germline CDR1 DFQATT, CDR2 SNEGSKA (reference sequence). The CDR3 reads CSAQTGVGQPQHF. Here the CDR3 DNA reads TGCAGTGCCCAGACAGGGGTGGGACAGCCCCAGCATTTT.

This clonotype has at least ten counts. The chain combines TRBV29-1 with TRBJ1-2; no firm D call. CDR1 is SQVTM, CDR2 ANQGSEA, per germline. Trimming removed 1 base at V and 6 bases at J, with 12 bases between. The CDR3 spans 13 residues. CDR3 in DNA: TGCAGCGTTGAAGGGAGTGCCAAAGATGGCTACACCTTC. It encodes CSVEGSAKDGYTF.

This clonotype was observed a few times. The junction and the germline gene differ at one end; a read error may be behind it. CDR3: CSARYSYTMYF. The CDR3, as DNA: TGCAGTGCTCGATACAGTTACACCATGTATTTT. This chain joins TRBV20-1 and TRBJ1-3; D uncertain. CDR3 size: 11 residues. The germline gives CDR1 DFQATT, CDR2 SNEGSKA (reference sequence).

This clonotype was seen a few times. The chain employs TRBV7-9 and TRBJ1-1; unclear D gene. The CDR3 totals 13 residues. V gave up 5 bases and J gave up 10 bases, with 17 bases separating them. CDR1 and CDR2 (germline): SEHNR, FQNEAQ (reference sequence). As DNA, the CDR3 is TGTGCCAGCAGCCCCAGAGACGGATCAACAGCTTTCTTT. This sequence encodes CASSPRDGSTAFF.

Only a few counts were recorded for this clonotype. The chain is built from TRBV4-3 and TRBJ2-2, with no clear D. The germline CDR1 and CDR2 sequences are LGHNA and YSLEER. V lost 3 bases to trimming and J lost 3 bases, with 17 bases between them. The CDR3 totals 17 residues. The CDR3 region is CASSHDHEHAYTGELFF. CDR3 coding DNA: TGCGCCAGCAGCCACGACCACGAGCACGCATACACCGGGGAGCTGTTTTTT.

The V gene is TRBV12-3 or TRBV12-4, the J gene TRBJ2-1; a weak D match, TRBD1 (6 bases). V shed 4 bases and J shed 2 bases, with 18 bases lying between them. The CDR3 is 17 amino acids. The CDR3 sequence: CASSSTQRQAPYNEQFF. For the CDR3, the DNA is TGTGCCAGCAGTTCTACCCAACGACAGGCCCCCTACAATGAGCAGTTCTTC.

This clonotype showed up many times. V usage is TRBV2 and J usage is TRBJ2-5, with TRBD1 matching 7 bases. J gave up 7 bases and V 5 bases, and 13 bases lay outside the gene matches. Germline values: CDR1 SNHLY, CDR2 FYNNEI. The CDR3 runs 15 residues. DNA for the CDR3: TGTGCCAGCAGTCTCCTCGGGGACAGCCGCGGGACCCAGTACTTC. Protein product: CASSLLGDSRGTQYF.